This TCR beta chain emerged from a study of T cell repertoires in cytomegalovirus infection. Per germline, CDR1 LNHDA and CDR2 SQIVND (reference sequence). The CDR3 runs 18 residues. The trim removed 5 bases at V and 9 bases at J, leaving 15 bases unmatched. On this clonotype: Its antigen is unidentified.

TCRdb called the reads again in MiXCR, with one record for every CDR3 protein. This repertoire shows 750,000 to 950,000 distinct CDR3 sequences, 25% to 35% found once; its top ten account for about 12%. This specimen consisted of cultured CD8+ T cells from PBMCs, obtained from culture after CMV antigen stimulation. This rearrangement joins TRBV19 to TRBJ2-1; 14 bases line up with TRBD2. This TCR came from a human donor in good health (CMV status not recorded). Some clones in this sample may be carry-over from other donors' samples. CDR3 loop: CASSPTGTSGGLSGEQFF. CDR3 nucleotide sequence: TGTGCCAGTAGTCCGACCGGGACTAGCGGGGGCCTTTCGGGTGAGCAGTTCTTC.